These 22 T cell receptor beta chains were sequenced from one sample in a study of T cell responses to AZD1222 COVID-19 vaccine. Sequenced by immunoSEQ multiplex PCR; TCRdb stores in-frame clones only, minus some. In the table there are some 200,000 clones, 90% to 95% of which are singletons. Sequencing used peripheral blood, obtained 28 days after the second dose of the MenACWY control vaccine. These receptors came from an adult who received the MenACWY meningococcal vaccine as a control.

CDR3 protein: CASGEGTGELFF. In DNA, the CDR3 is TGTGCCAGCGGGGAGGGTACAGGGGAGCTGTTTTTT. This chain uses TRBV25-1 with TRBJ2-2; TRBD2 aligns across 7 bases. This CDR3 has 12 residues. Trimming cost V 8 bases and J 8 bases; bases outside gene matches: 5. Germline V gene sequence: CDR1 MGHDK, CDR2 SYGVNS.

DNA of the CDR3: TGTGCCAGCACCCAAACGGACAGGGGCACTGAAGCTTTCTTT. This sequence encodes CASTQTDRGTEAFF. The V and J genes are TRBV25-1 and TRBJ1-1; TRBD1 agrees at 9 bases. The germline gives CDR1 MGHDK, CDR2 SYGVNS. J gave up 4 bases and V 7 bases, and 7 bases lay outside the gene matches. CDR3 length equals 14 residues.

This chain links TRBV6-1 with TRBJ1-5; a weak D match, TRBD1 (6 bases). V was shortened by 1 base and J by 3 bases, with 13 bases between the two germline ends. Germline-derived CDR1 and CDR2 are MNHNS and SASEGT. CDR3 length: 16 amino acids. CDR3 sequence (DNA): TGTGCCAGCAGTGAAGAGCTCGGACAGTACAATCAGCCCCAGCATTTT. It translates to CASSEELGQYNQPQHF.

CDR3 nucleotide sequence: TGTGCCAGCAGCAACCGGGACGGCTATGGCTACACCTTC. The encoded protein is CASSNRDGYGYTF. The chain employs TRBV28 and TRBJ1-2; tentative D call: TRBD1 (5 bases). The CDR3 length is 13 residues. CDR1 is MDHEN, CDR2 SYDVKM, per germline. V lost 6 bases and J lost 4, with 12 bases in between.

The rearrangement links TRBV19 to TRBJ1-5, with D uncertain. Germline lookup yields CDR1 LNHDA and CDR2 SQIVND (reference sequence). This CDR3 comprises 12 residues. Between the trimmed V and J ends, which lost 0 bases and 7 bases, there was a span of 4 bases. In nucleotides, the CDR3 is TGTGCCAGTAGTATAGATGAACAGCCCCAGCATTTT. Its translation is CASSIDEQPQHF.

J is TRBJ1-5 and V is TRBV5-5; D is unclear. V lost 0 bases and J 5 bases, leaving 6 bases between the germline ends. The germline V gene has CDR1 SGHKS and CDR2 YYEKEE (reference sequence). This CDR3 has 13 amino acids. CDR3 in DNA: TGTGCCAGCAGCTTGGACAGCCATCAGCCCCAGCATTTT. Amino acid sequence: CASSLDSHQPQHF. The complete variable domain, with remaining parts taken from reference TRBV5-5 and TRBJ1-5, reads DAGVTQSPTHLIKTRGQQVTLRCSPISGHKSVSWYQQVLGQGPQFIFQYYEKEERGRGNFPDRFSARQFPNYSSELNVNALLLGDSALYLCASSLDSHQPQHFGDGTRLSIL.

The genes are TRBV20-1 and TRBJ1-5; D is undetermined. V was clipped by 3 bases and J by 5 bases, with 5 bases between them. The germline V gene has CDR1 DFQATT and CDR2 SNEGSKA (reference sequence). The CDR3 extends over 11 amino acids. The CDR3 loop reads CSASEDQPQHF. CDR3 bases: TGCAGTGCTAGTGAGGATCAGCCCCAGCATTTT.

This clone is a singleton in its sample. The chain is built from TRBV11-2 and TRBJ2-1; 13 bases are shared with TRBD2. CDR1 and CDR2 from the germline V gene are SGHAT and FQNNGV. The CDR3 loop spans 19 amino acids. The junction had 6 bases not matched to a gene; V was cut back by 1 base and J by 0 bases. CDR3 in amino acids: CASSLVGLAGAGSYNEQFF. The CDR3 region has the DNA TGTGCCAGCAGCTTAGTTGGACTAGCGGGAGCGGGCTCCTACAATGAGCAGTTCTTC.

This clone was seen just once. The CDR3 is CASSLGRAQPQHF. CDR3 nucleotide sequence: TGTGCCAGCAGCTTAGGGCGGGCCCAGCCCCAGCATTTT. This chain uses TRBV7-2 with TRBJ1-5; D gene unclear. CDR1 is SGHTA and CDR2 is FQGNSA in the germline V gene. The CDR3 runs 13 residues. Deletions cut 1 base from V and 7 bases from J, with 8 bases between. The full variable domain, rest sourced from reference TRBV7-2 and TRBJ1-5, is GAGVSQSPSNKVTEKGKDVELRCDPISGHTALYWYRQSLGQGLEFLIYFQGNSAPDKSGLPSDRFSAERTGGSVSTLTIQRTQQEDSAVYLCASSLGRAQPQHFGDGTRLSIL.

This clone was picked up one time. The rearrangement joins TRBV7-8 to TRBJ2-5; 9 bases fit TRBD1. Germline V gene lookup returns CDR1 SGHVS and CDR2 FQNEAQ. This CDR3 comprises 14 residues. Trimming removed 3 bases from V and 5 bases from J; junction bases left unmatched: 4. CDR3 DNA: TGTGCCAGCAGCTTGGACAGGGGTTTGGAGACCCAGTACTTC. Translating gives CASSLDRGLETQYF.

This clone has a single count. CDR3 coding DNA: TGTGCCAGCGTAAGACAGTTTTATAGCAATCAGCCCCAGCATTTT. Protein: CASVRQFYSNQPQHF. The chain uses TRBV28 and TRBJ1-5; a weak D match, TRBD1 (5 bases). Deletions cut 8 bases from V and 0 bases from J, with 14 bases between. In germline, CDR1 is MDHEN, CDR2 SYDVKM. This CDR3 is built from 15 residues. Looking up the rest from reference TRBV28 and TRBJ1-5 gives the full variable domain: DVKVTQSSRYLVKRTGEKVFLECVQDMDHENMFWYRQDPGLGLRLIYFSYDVKMKEKGDIPEGYSVSREKKERFSLILESASTNQTSMYLCASVRQFYSNQPQHFGDGTRLSIL.

The chain joins TRBV11-1 to TRBJ2-3, with 7 bases lining up with TRBD1. V lost 5 bases and J lost 5; bases outside the gene matches: 10. The CDR3 sequence is 15 residues long. The germline CDR1 and CDR2 sequences are SGHAT and FQDESV (reference sequence). The CDR3 spells CASSPLQGLGDTQYF. DNA for the CDR3: TGTGCCAGCAGCCCCTTACAGGGGTTGGGAGATACGCAGTATTTT. Filled out from reference TRBV11-1 and TRBJ2-3, the complete variable domain reads EAEVAQSPRYKITEKSQAVAFWCDPISGHATLYWYRQILGQGPELLVQFQDESVVDDSQLPKDRFSAERLKGVDSTLKIQPAELGDSAMYLCASSPLQGLGDTQYFGPGTRLTVL.

This clone was counted a single time. The J gene is TRBJ2-2, the V gene TRBV9; D tentatively reads TRBD1 or TRBD2 (6 bases each). V was pared by 2 bases and J by 4 bases, with 12 bases between. Germline V gene sequence: CDR1 SGDLS, CDR2 YYNGEE. The CDR3 contains 15 residues. CDR3 coding DNA: TGTGCCAGCAGCGTCGAATGGGGGGCCACCGGGGAGCTGTTTTTT. Its translation: CASSVEWGATGELFF.

The gene calls are TRBV9 and TRBJ2-1, with 7 bases that match TRBD1. Per germline, CDR1 SGDLS and CDR2 YYNGEE. V was clipped by 3 bases and J by 0 bases; unmatched bases: 3. CDR3 length: 15 amino acids. CDR3: CASSATGSSYNEQFF. The CDR3 bases are TGTGCCAGCAGCGCGACAGGGAGCTCCTACAATGAGCAGTTCTTC.

CDR3 nucleotides: TGTGCCAGCAGTTACTCACGGCGGGGAAGCTCCTACGAGCAGTACTTC. This sequence encodes CASSYSRRGSSYEQYF. The V gene is TRBV6-5, the J gene TRBJ2-7; weak D call: TRBD2 (6 bases). V was pared by 0 bases and J by 0 bases, with 12 bases between. This CDR3 is built from 16 residues. Germline CDR1 and CDR2: MNHEY and SVGAGI.

The CDR3 here is CAIRVLAGGGDEQYF. In nucleotides, the CDR3 is TGTGCCATCAGGGTACTAGCGGGAGGGGGGGACGAGCAGTACTTC. The rearrangement joins TRBV10-3 to TRBJ2-7; 13 positions match TRBD2. The germline gives CDR1 ENHRY, CDR2 SYGVKD. This CDR3 has 15 amino acids. With 6 bases clipped from V and 5 bases from J, the junction kept 7 bases outside the gene matches.

This chain connects TRBV27 to TRBJ1-1, with TRBD1 matching 12 bases. Germline values: CDR1 MNHEY, CDR2 SMNVEV (reference sequence). The CDR3 has 16 residues. V was clipped by 4 bases and J by 8 bases; unmatched bases: 11. CDR3 protein: CASSSTPGQGAREAFF. The CDR3 bases are TGTGCCAGCAGTTCCACACCGGGACAGGGGGCGAGGGAAGCTTTCTTT.

The V and J genes are TRBV6-1 and TRBJ1-6; D remains unclear. CDR3 length: 13 amino acids. The germline CDR1 and CDR2 sequences are MNHNS and SASEGT. V was shortened by 2 bases and J by 5 bases, with 4 bases between the two germline ends. CDR3 amino acids: CASSEQDNSPLHF. CDR3 nucleotide sequence: TGTGCCAGCAGTGAACAGGATAATTCACCCCTCCACTTT.

This clone occurred once. This sequence joins TRBV30 and TRBJ2-6, with 7 nucleotides matching TRBD1. V dropped 1 base and J dropped 4; count of bases not matched to a gene: 10. The length of the CDR3 is 17 residues. Germline V lookup: CDR1 GTSNPN, CDR2 SVGIG (reference sequence). The CDR3 loop is CAWSGRQGVAGANVLTF. For the CDR3, the DNA is TGTGCCTGGAGTGGACGTCAGGGGGTCGCGGGGGCCAACGTCCTGACTTTC.

As to this clone: At the DNA level, this CDR3 is encoded by other sequences in the same sample as well. V and J are TRBV3-1 (or the pseudogene TRBV3-2) and TRBJ1-1, with TRBD1 matching over 9 bases. Germline CDR1 is LGHDT and CDR2 is YNNKEL (reference sequence). This CDR3 is 14 amino acids long. V shed 4 bases and J 5 bases; nucleotides not matched to a gene: 5. CDR3 amino acids: CASSPRDRETEAFF. CDR3 DNA sequence: TGTGCCAGCAGCCCCCGGGACAGGGAGACTGAAGCTTTCTTT.

The rearrangement joins TRBV7-9 to TRBJ1-6; D remains unclear. The germline V gene encodes CDR1 SEHNR and CDR2 FQNEAQ (reference sequence). The CDR3 has 14 residues. V was pared by 5 bases and J by 8 bases, with 13 bases between. This chain's CDR3 is CASSTGSSDSPLHF. The CDR3 nucleotides are TGTGCCAGCAGCACGGGAAGTTCGGATTCACCCCTCCACTTT.

The chain couples TRBV28 to TRBJ1-2; D is unclear. The germline V and J ends were trimmed by 6 bases and 3 bases, with 11 bases remaining between them. The CDR3 runs 13 residues. Germline V CDR1 and CDR2: MDHEN, SYDVKM. CDR3 bases: TGTGCCAGCAGACGGGTCCCTTACTATGGCTACACCTTC. This translates into CASRRVPYYGYTF.